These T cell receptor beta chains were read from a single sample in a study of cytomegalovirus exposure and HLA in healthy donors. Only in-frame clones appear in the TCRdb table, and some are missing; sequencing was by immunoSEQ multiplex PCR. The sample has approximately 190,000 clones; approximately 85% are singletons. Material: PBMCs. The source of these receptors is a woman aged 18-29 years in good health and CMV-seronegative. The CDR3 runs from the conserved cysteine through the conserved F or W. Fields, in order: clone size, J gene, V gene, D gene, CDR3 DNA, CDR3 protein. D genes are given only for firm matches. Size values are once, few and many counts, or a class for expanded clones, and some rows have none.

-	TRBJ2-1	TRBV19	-	TGTGCCAGTACCCGTAGCGGAAGCTCCTACAATGAGCAGTTCTTC	CASTRSGSSYNEQFF
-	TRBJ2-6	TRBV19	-	TGTGCCAGTAGTATTCCCCGGGGTGGGGCCAACGTCCTGACTTTC	CASSIPRGGANVLTF
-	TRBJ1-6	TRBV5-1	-	TGCGCCAGCAGCGGGGACTCCTCTTGGGGAGTATCACCCCTCCACTTT	CASSGDSSWGVSPLHF
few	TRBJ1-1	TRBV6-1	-	TGTGCCAGCAGTGTGGCAACAGCTGAAGCTTTCTTT	CASSVATAEAFF
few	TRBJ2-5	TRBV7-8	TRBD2	TGTGCCAGCAGCCTACCTCAGGGACTAGCGACTGGGGAGACCCAGTACTTC	CASSLPQGLATGETQYF
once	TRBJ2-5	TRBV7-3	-	TGTGCCAGCAGCTTAAGGGGAGGTGAGACCCAGTACTTC	CASSLRGGETQYF
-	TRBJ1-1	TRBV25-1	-	TGTGCCACAGGGTTGAACACTGAAGCTTTCTTT	CATGLNTEAFF
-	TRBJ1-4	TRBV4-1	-	TGCGCCAGCACCCTGGGACACCGAGAAGGTGAAAAACTGTTTTTT	CASTLGHREGEKLFF
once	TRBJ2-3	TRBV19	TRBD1	TGTGCCAGTTTACCGGGACAGGGGGCCTTAGATACGCAGTATTTT	CASLPGQGALDTQYF
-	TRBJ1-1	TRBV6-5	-	TGTGCCAGCAGTGCCGGGACTAAGGCCTCTGAAGCTTTCTTT	CASSAGTKASEAFF
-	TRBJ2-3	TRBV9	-	TGTGCCAGCAGCGTAGCGCTTTCTCGACCGGGTACGCAGTATTTT	CASSVALSRPGTQYF
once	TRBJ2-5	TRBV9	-	TGTGCCAGCAGTCTCACAGGACACCCATCAGAGACCCAGTACTTC	CASSLTGHPSETQYF
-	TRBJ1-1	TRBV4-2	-	TGTGCCAGCAGCCAAGTGGGCTGGAACACTGAAGCTTTCTTT	CASSQVGWNTEAFF
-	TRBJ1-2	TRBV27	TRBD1	TGTGCCAGCAGTTTAATGTCTCAGGGGGGCTATGGCTACACCTTC	CASSLMSQGGYGYTF
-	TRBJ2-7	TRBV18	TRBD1	TGTGCCAGCTCAGAGACAGGGTCCTACGAGCAGTACTTC	CASSETGSYEQYF
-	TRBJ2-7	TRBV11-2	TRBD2	TGTGCCAGCAGCTTAGAACTAGCGGGAGTAAAAGGCGGCGAGCAGTACTTC	CASSLELAGVKGGEQYF
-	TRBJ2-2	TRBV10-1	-	TGCGCCAGCAGTGTTGAACAGGGCGGCACCGGGGAGCTGTTTTTT	CASSVEQGGTGELFF
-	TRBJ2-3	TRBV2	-	TGTGCCAGCCAACGGATACAAGCGCCCTCGGTAGATACGCAGTATTTT	CASQRIQAPSVDTQYF
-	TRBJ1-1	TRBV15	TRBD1	TGTGCCACCAGCAGGGGGACAGGTTCCAACACTGAAGCTTTCTTT	CATSRGTGSNTEAFF
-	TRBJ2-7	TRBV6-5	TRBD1	TGTGCCAGCAGTTACCCTAAAGGGACAGGGATACACGAGCAGTACTTC	CASSYPKGTGIHEQYF
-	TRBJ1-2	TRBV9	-	TGTGCCAGCAGCGTAGCCGAAGGGGCGGTAAACTATGGCTACACCTTC	CASSVAEGAVNYGYTF
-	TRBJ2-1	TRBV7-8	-	TGTGCCAGCAGCTTCGGGACTGTTTTCGATGAGCAGTTCTTC	CASSFGTVFDEQFF
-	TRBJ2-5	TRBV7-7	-	TGTGCCAGCAGCTCCTCGGGGGAGGAGACCCAGTACTTC	CASSSSGEETQYF
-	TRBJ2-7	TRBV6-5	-	TGTGCCAGCAGTTACTCAGGGGTTCCCGAGCAGTACTTC	CASSYSGVPEQYF
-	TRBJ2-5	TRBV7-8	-	TGTGCCAGCAGCTTAGCTCAGGGAAGGGAGACCCAGTACTTC	CASSLAQGRETQYF
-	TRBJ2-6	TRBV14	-	TGTGCCAGCAGCTCAGGGGCCAACGTCCTGACTTTC	CASSSGANVLTF
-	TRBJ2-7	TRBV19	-	TGTGCCAGTAGTTTCGGGACATCCACCTACGAGCAGTACTTC	CASSFGTSTYEQYF
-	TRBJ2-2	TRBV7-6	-	TGTGCCAGCAGTCCGTTCACTAGCACCGGGGAGCTGTTTTTT	CASSPFTSTGELFF
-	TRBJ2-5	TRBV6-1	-	TGCGCCAGCAATGGTGGCAGCGTTGGTGAGACCCAGTACTTC	CASNGGSVGETQYF
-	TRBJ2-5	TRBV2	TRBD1	TGTGCCAGCAGTGAGCAGGGGGTCCCTGCAGAGACCCAGTACTTC	CASSEQGVPAETQYF
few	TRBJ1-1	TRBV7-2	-	TGTGCCAGCAGCCGTGACAGGATGAACACTGAAGCTTTCTTT	CASSRDRMNTEAFF
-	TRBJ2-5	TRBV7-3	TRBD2	TGTGCCAGCAGCTTAACTAGCGGGAACCAAGAGACCCAGTACTTC	CASSLTSGNQETQYF
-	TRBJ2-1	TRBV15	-	TGTGCCACCAGACTTGGAGGGTTGGGTGAGCAGTTCTTC	CATRLGGLGEQFF
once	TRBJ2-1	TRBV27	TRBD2	TGTGCCAGCAGACTAAGCGGGAGTCACGGCAATGAGCAGTTCTTC	CASRLSGSHGNEQFF
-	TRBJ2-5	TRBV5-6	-	TGTGCCAGCACCACTGGAGAGACCCAGTACTTC	CASTTGETQYF
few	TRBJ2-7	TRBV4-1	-	TGCGCCAGCAGCCAAGAAGGGGTCTCTATCTACGAGCAGTACTTC	CASSQEGVSIYEQYF
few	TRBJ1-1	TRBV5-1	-	TGCGCCAGCAGCTCTATACAGGGTAGGACGGACACTGAAGCTTTCTTT	CASSSIQGRTDTEAFF
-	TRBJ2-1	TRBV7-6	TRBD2	TGTGCCAGCAGCTGGGGGGGACTAGACTACAATGAGCAGTTCTTC	CASSWGGLDYNEQFF
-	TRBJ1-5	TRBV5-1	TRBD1	TGCGCCAGCAGCTTGGGAAGCCCGACAGGGGATACCCAGCATTTT	CASSLGSPTGDTQHF